A single TCR beta chain is shown here with its context. The antigen is undetermined. The data were taken from a study of cytomegalovirus exposure and HLA in healthy donors. PCR amplification relied on 60 Vbeta primers (plus 13 Jbeta primers). Method: immunoSEQ multiplex PCR; TCRdb's copy keeps in-frame clones and lacks some. The repertoire table contains about 120,000 clones. Findings and limits, study-wide: The later analysis indicated that the majority of CMV-associated TCR beta chains appeared HLA-restricted. In vitro experiments confirmed that three CMV-associated chains were specific for CMV antigens.

V lost 1 base to trimming and J lost 2 bases; unmatched junction nucleotides: 5. CDR3 length: 16 amino acids. Germline V gene lookup returns CDR1 LGHNA and CDR2 YSLEER. This sequence originates from a man aged 18 to 29 in good health and CMV-seronegative. Sequenced sample: PBMCs. The chain carries TRBV4-3 and TRBJ2-3; 8 bases align to TRBD1. The CDR3 protein is CASSQGTGGITDTQYF. The CDR3 DNA sequence: TGCGCCAGCAGCCAAGGAACAGGGGGGATCACAGATACGCAGTATTTT.